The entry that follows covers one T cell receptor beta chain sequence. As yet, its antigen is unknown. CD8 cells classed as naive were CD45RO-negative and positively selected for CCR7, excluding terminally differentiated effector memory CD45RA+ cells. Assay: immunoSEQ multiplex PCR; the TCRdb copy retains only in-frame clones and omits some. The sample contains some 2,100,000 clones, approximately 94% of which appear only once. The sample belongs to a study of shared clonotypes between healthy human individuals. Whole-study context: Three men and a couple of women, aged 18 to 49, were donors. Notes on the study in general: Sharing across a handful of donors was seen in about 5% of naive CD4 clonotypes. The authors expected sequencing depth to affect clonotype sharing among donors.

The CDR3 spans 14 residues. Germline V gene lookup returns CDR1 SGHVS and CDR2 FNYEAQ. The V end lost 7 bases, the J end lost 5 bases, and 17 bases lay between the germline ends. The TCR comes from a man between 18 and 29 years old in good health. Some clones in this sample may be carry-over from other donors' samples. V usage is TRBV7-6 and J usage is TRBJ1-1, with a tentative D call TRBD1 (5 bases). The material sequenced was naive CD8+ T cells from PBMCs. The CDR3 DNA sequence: TGTGCCAGCACGATATGGGGGGAAGGGACTGAAGCTTTCTTT. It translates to CASTIWGEGTEAFF.